The subject of this entry is one T cell receptor beta chain. Libraries were prepared by immunoSEQ multiplex PCR; TCRdb keeps only in-frame clonotypes and omits some of them. In the table there are about 56,000 clones, 82% of which are singletons. Trimming pared 0 bases from V and 7 bases from J, leaving 10 bases between. Germline V gene lookup returns CDR1 SGHVS and CDR2 FQNEAQ. This CDR3 is built from 13 residues. The data were obtained in a study of memory CD4+ T cells and cytomegalovirus serostatus. Single viable CD3+CD4+CD8-CD45RO+ cells were sorted as the memory CD4+ T cells. The sequencing input was memory CD4+ T cells from blood. The TCR comes from an adult in good health and CMV-seronegative. This chain links TRBV7-8 with TRBJ2-7; maybe TRBD1 (6 bases). The chain's CDR3 is CASSLAGGQEQYF. CDR3 nucleotides: TGTGCCAGCAGCTTAGCAGGGGGTCAAGAGCAGTACTTC.